A selection of T cell receptor beta chains follows, all from one sample in a study of blood T cells in healthy people across ages. TCRdb re-called the 5' RACE reads through MiXCR, storing one row per CDR3 protein. The table shows roughly 1.6 million distinct CDR3 sequences, with roughly 32% occurring only once. Sequenced input: blood. These receptors all stem from a woman aged 30 to 39 in good health. CDR3s include the opening cysteine and the closing phenylalanine or tryptophan. D genes are given only for firm matches. For some rows the clone size is stated as once, few or many, or as a class when expanded; others skip it.

cdr3_length,d_call,j_call,clone_size,v_call,cdr3_aa,cdr3_nt
15,.,TRBJ1-5,once,TRBV6-6,CASAFSANSNQPQHF,TGTGCCAGCGCTTTTTCGGCTAATAGCAATCAGCCCCAGCATTTT
17,TRBD2,TRBJ2-1,few,TRBV5-1,CASSLARAGGSYNEQFF,TGCGCCAGCAGCTTGGCCAGGGCGGGGGGCTCCTACAATGAGCAGTTCTTC
11,.,TRBJ1-1,few,TRBV29-1,CSVAGSAEAFF,TGCAGCGTTGCAGGGAGCGCTGAAGCTTTCTTT
14,.,TRBJ2-1,.,TRBV13,CASSLNAGNNEQFF,TGTGCCAGCAGCTTAAATGCAGGGAACAATGAGCAGTTCTTC
11,.,TRBJ2-3,many,TRBV9,CASSTGDTQYF,TGTGCCAGCAGCACCGGGGATACGCAGTATTTT
14,.,TRBJ2-1,.,TRBV6-5,CASSYSRGAGEQFF,TGTGCCAGCAGTTACTCCAGGGGGGCGGGCGAGCAGTTCTTC
16,.,TRBJ2-2,.,TRBV30,CAWSAASRGNTGELFF,TGTGCCTGGAGTGCAGCCTCGAGGGGTAACACCGGGGAGCTGTTTTTT
16,TRBD1,TRBJ1-1,.,TRBV7-9,CASSSGQGALNTEAFF,TGTGCCAGCAGCTCAGGACAGGGGGCGCTGAACACTGAAGCTTTCTTT
11,TRBD2,TRBJ2-1,many,TRBV20-1,CSAWTSTWQFF,TGCAGTGCTTGGACTAGCACATGGCAGTTCTTC
15,.,TRBJ2-2,.,TRBV20-1,CSAREVAGATGELFF,TGCAGTGCTAGAGAGGTGGCAGGGGCGACCGGGGAGCTGTTTTTT
13,.,TRBJ2-7,few,TRBV20-1,CSARRTLLYEQYF,TGCAGTGCTAGAAGGACTTTGCTTTACGAGCAGTACTTC
15,.,TRBJ2-3,.,TRBV7-9,CASSRRAPGTDTQYF,TGTGCCAGCAGCCGCCGGGCCCCAGGGACAGATACGCAGTATTTT
13,.,TRBJ2-5,.,TRBV7-2,CASSFFNQETQYF,TGTGCCAGCAGCTTCTTTAATCAAGAGACCCAGTACTTC
16,TRBD2,TRBJ2-3,few,TRBV20-1,CSASRPGLAVTDTQYF,TGCAGTGCTAGTCGCCCGGGACTAGCGGTTACAGATACGCAGTATTTT